This T cell receptor (beta chain) was observed in a study of human T cells and chemical hapten exposure. Study overall: The study sensitized with 2% DPC on a roughly 2 cm by roughly 2 cm patch of upper inner arm skin. Chiefly women, the patients showed alopecia areata, totalis or universalis.

This clonotype was counted a few times. One entry per CDR3 protein, called by TCRdb with MiXCR from the RACE reads. Of fewer than 95,000 distinct CDR3 sequences listed, about 11% are singletons. With 0 bases removed from V and 9 bases from J, the gap between germline ends came to 9 bases. Germline V gene lookup returns CDR1 MNHEY and CDR2 SVGAGI. The CDR3 is made up of 13 amino acids. Regarding time point: patch test 1, 2 weeks after DPC sensitization. Treatment noted: therapeutic diphenylcyclopropenone sensitization with weekly scalp DPC. The sample in question was whole blood, obtained in connection with sensitization to the hapten diphenylcyclopropenone (DPC). V usage is TRBV6-5 and J usage is TRBJ2-1; D is perhaps TRBD1 or TRBD2 (5 bases each). This receptor was obtained from a man aged 40-49 years with alopecia areata. Some clones in this sample may be carry-over from other donors' samples. Written as DNA, the CDR3 is TGTGCCAGCAGTTACTCCCTGAGGGGTGAGCAGTTCTTC. Translating gives CASSYSLRGEQFF.